Below, 8 T cell receptor beta chains from the same sample are listed, as sequenced in a study of blood T cell repertoires in COVID-19. Using immunoSEQ multiplex PCR, the repertoire was profiled, and TCRdb retains in-frame clones only, with some absent. The sample carries tens of thousands of clones, about 85% recorded once. Sequencing was done on a sample of peripheral blood. The receptors come from a man aged 60-69 years with acute or convalescent COVID-19.

V and J are TRBV5-1 and TRBJ1-1; D is perhaps TRBD1 (5 bases). The germline V and J ends were trimmed by 8 bases and 8 bases, with 25 bases remaining between them. CDR1 and CDR2 from the germline V gene are SGHRS and YFSETQ. This CDR3 has 15 amino acids. The CDR3 region is CASTPLPVGGVEAFF. CDR3 DNA sequence: TGCGCCAGTACCCCTCTTCCGGTCGGAGGGGTCGAAGCTTTCTTT.

The chain is built from TRBV4-2 and TRBJ2-2, with D possibly being TRBD1 (6 bases). V dropped 0 bases and J dropped 6 bases, with 8 bases sitting between them. CDR3 length: 14 amino acids. Germline loops: CDR1 LGHNA, CDR2 YNFKEQ. In DNA form, the CDR3 reads TGTGCCAGCAGCCAAGATACAGGGCCCGGGGAGCTGTTTTTT. Its translation: CASSQDTGPGELFF.

The chain joins TRBV5-1 to TRBJ1-1; unclear D gene. Trimming stripped 4 bases from V and 0 bases from J, with 13 bases between. The germline V gene encodes CDR1 SGHRS and CDR2 YFSETQ. This CDR3 is built from 15 residues. CDR3 region: CASSRLGVLNTEAFF. In DNA, the CDR3 is TGCGCCAGCAGCCGACTAGGAGTATTGAACACTGAAGCTTTCTTT. Full variable domain (missing parts from reference TRBV5-1 and TRBJ1-1): KAGVTQTPRYLIKTRGQQVTLSCSPISGHRSVSWYQQTPGQGLQFLFEYFSETQRNKGNFPGRFSGRQFSNSRSEMNVSTLELGDSALYLCASSRLGVLNTEAFFGQGTRLTVV.

CDR3 protein: CASSLEARGGADTQYF. The CDR3 DNA reads TGTGCCAGCAGCTTAGAGGCTAGAGGAGGGGCAGATACGCAGTATTTT. J is TRBJ2-3 and V is TRBV7-2, with D possibly matching TRBD2 (6 bases). This CDR3 contains 16 residues. Per the germline V gene, CDR1 is SGHTA and CDR2 is FQGNSA. Trimming cost V 1 base and J 4 bases, with 15 bases left between them. Combining the CDR3 with reference TRBV7-2 and TRBJ2-3 gives the whole variable domain GAGVSQSPSNKVTEKGKDVELRCDPISGHTALYWYRQSLGQGLEFLIYFQGNSAPDKSGLPSDRFSAERTGGSVSTLTIQRTQQEDSAVYLCASSLEARGGADTQYFGPGTRLTVL.

V and J are TRBV13 and TRBJ1-4; D not resolved. Trimming removed 0 bases from V and 6 bases from J, with 8 bases in between. This CDR3 is built from 14 residues. Germline V gene data show CDR1 as PRHDT and CDR2 as FYEKMQ (reference sequence). CDR3 in amino acids: CASSLGSGYEKLFF. CDR3 sequence (DNA): TGTGCCAGCAGCTTAGGCTCGGGGTATGAAAAACTGTTTTTT.

This chain connects TRBV7-9 to TRBJ1-2, with D possibly being TRBD1 (5 bases). CDR3 length: 14 amino acids. V gave up 1 base and J gave up 5 bases, with 11 bases separating them. The germline V gene has CDR1 SEHNR and CDR2 FQNEAQ (reference sequence). As DNA, the CDR3 is TGTGCCAGCAGCTTAGAGAGGCAGGGATATGGCTACACCTTC. It translates to CASSLERQGYGYTF.

The genes are TRBV7-8 and TRBJ1-2, with a weak D call TRBD1 (6 bases). Trimming shortened V by 5 bases and J by 6 bases, and 13 bases separated the two germline ends. Germline V gene sequence: CDR1 SGHVS, CDR2 FQNEAQ. This CDR3 has 13 residues. CDR3 coding DNA: TGTGCCAGCAGCCACAGGACAGAAGATGGCTACACCTTC. Its protein product is CASSHRTEDGYTF.

This chain uses TRBV5-1 with TRBJ1-6; the match to TRBD1 covers 9 bases. Trimming took 4 bases from V and 9 from J; bases not matched to a gene: 8. The germline CDR1 and CDR2 sequences are SGHRS and YFSETQ. The CDR3 has 15 residues. DNA for the CDR3: TGCGCCAGCAGCAACCCGGGACAGGGCCTTTCACCCCTCCACTTT. This encodes CASSNPGQGLSPLHF. Variable domain in full (rest from reference TRBV5-1 and TRBJ1-6): KAGVTQTPRYLIKTRGQQVTLSCSPISGHRSVSWYQQTPGQGLQFLFEYFSETQRNKGNFPGRFSGRQFSNSRSEMNVSTLELGDSALYLCASSNPGQGLSPLHFGNGTRLTVT.